This T cell receptor (beta chain) was obtained from a study of CD8+CD57+ T cells in acquired aplastic anemia. Germline V gene data show CDR1 as SNHLY and CDR2 as FYNNEI. The CDR3 is 14 residues long. The trim removed 4 bases at V and 2 bases at J, leaving 4 bases unmatched. The table lists this clonotype with many counts. Sequenced patients had shown CD8+CD57+ cell expansion by flow cytometry. The blood sampling took place in patients who had so far received no therapy. Profiling that covered TCR beta VDJ and CDR3 relied on genomic DNA as its template. TCRdb itself ran the reads through MiXCR, one entry per CDR3 protein. This table holds some 180,000 distinct CDR3 sequences, approximately 48% found once.

The receptor comes from a human donor with aplastic anemia. The chain recombines TRBV2 with TRBJ1-2; TRBD1 aligns across 7 bases. Sequencing was carried out using sorted CD4+, CD8+, or CD8+CD57+ T cells (not recorded which) from PBMCs. The CDR3 DNA sequence: TGTGCCAGCAGTGTGCAGGGGGGGAACTATGGCTACACCTTC. This encodes CASSVQGGNYGYTF.